A single sample gave rise to the 26 T cell receptor beta chains below, sequenced in a study of Ad26.COV2.S vaccination and SARS-CoV-2 variants. Described treatment: some 20 received Ad26.COV2.S at low or high dose, single or two shots; a few received placebo; per-sample allocation not given. After the first vaccine or placebo injection, samples were drawn on day 63. The data were produced by immunoSEQ multiplex PCR, yet TCRdb's version contains in-frame clones alone and is incomplete. This table holds under 250,000 clones, about 83% found once. The sequences come from peripheral blood, collected in a trial of Ad26.COV2.S vaccine versus placebo. All receptors come from a person aged 18 to 59 who received the Ad26.COV2.S COVID-19 vaccine or a placebo.

This rearrangement joins TRBV4-3 to TRBJ1-4, with 8 bases matching TRBD1. CDR3 length: 14 amino acids. Germline CDR1 is LGHNA and CDR2 is YSLEER. V lost 4 bases and J lost 6; bases outside the gene matches: 4. The CDR3 sequence is CASSPTGVHEKLFF. In DNA form, the CDR3 reads TGCGCCAGCAGCCCGACAGGGGTGCATGAAAAACTGTTTTTT.

The CDR3 DNA follows: TGCGCCAGCAGCACCCCTAGCACAGATACGCAGTATTTT. It specifies CASSTPSTDTQYF. The V call is TRBV4-1, the J call TRBJ2-3; D uncertain. V was shortened by 5 bases and J by 0 bases, with 6 bases between the two germline ends. Per the germline V gene, CDR1 is MGHRA and CDR2 is YSYEKL. There are 13 residues in the CDR3.

This chain links TRBV27 with TRBJ2-1; TRBD2 aligns across 9 bases. The CDR3 length is 17 residues. V shed 1 base, J shed 4 bases, and the junction held 8 bases outside the gene matches. Germline values: CDR1 MNHEY, CDR2 SMNVEV (reference sequence). As DNA, the CDR3 is TGTGCCAGCAGTTTATTGAGGAGGACTAGCGCATACAATGAGCAGTTCTTC. It codes for CASSLLRRTSAYNEQFF.

A remark on this clone: This CDR3 is also generated by other DNA sequences in the sample. The chain uses TRBV11-2 and TRBJ1-4, with TRBD1 identical over 8 bases. Per the germline V gene, CDR1 is SGHAT and CDR2 is FQNNGV. CDR3 length: 14 residues. V was pared by 2 bases and J by 5 bases, with 1 base of the junction left unmatched. CDR3 sequence: CASSLNRGNEKLFF. In nucleotides, the CDR3 is TGTGCCAGCAGCTTAAACAGGGGGAATGAAAAACTGTTTTTT.

This chain links TRBV7-3 with TRBJ2-3; 10 bases agree with TRBD1. Trimming took 10 bases from V and 9 from J; bases not matched to a gene: 16. CDR3 length: 15 amino acids. Germline V gene lookup returns CDR1 SGHTA and CDR2 FQGTGA. The CDR3 loop is CATSRGDRGHETQYF. The CDR3 nucleotides are TGTGCCACCTCGCGGGGAGACAGGGGGCACGAGACGCAGTATTTT.

The gene calls are TRBV29-1 and TRBJ1-2, with D perhaps TRBD1 (5 bases). The CDR3 has 16 amino acids. The ends were cut back, 1 base at V and 7 bases at J, with 22 bases in the middle. Germline loops: CDR1 SQVTM, CDR2 ANQGSEA. CDR3 nucleotide sequence: TGCAGCGTTGAAGCCAGGCGAGGAAAAGGGACGGGTGGCTACACCTTC. This gives the protein CSVEARRGKGTGGYTF.

V is TRBV4-1 and J is TRBJ2-7, with 8 nucleotides matching TRBD2. V lost 6 bases to trimming and J lost 7 bases; unmatched junction nucleotides: 14. The CDR3 is 15 amino acids. Germline assignment: CDR1 MGHRA and CDR2 YSYEKL. The CDR3 sequence is CASRERASGLWEQYF. CDR3 DNA sequence: TGCGCCAGCAGGGAGCGGGCTAGCGGGCTGTGGGAGCAGTACTTC.

This clone was seen a single time. The chain carries TRBV18 and TRBJ1-1; D remains unclear. The CDR3 has 14 amino acids. Germline V gene sequence: CDR1 KGHSH, CDR2 LQKENI. The V end was cut by 4 bases, the J end by 1 base, with 10 bases between. The CDR3 coding sequence is TGTGCCAGCTCACTAGGACCCTCGAACACTGAAGCTTTCTTT. Translation: CASSLGPSNTEAFF. The full variable domain, with the rest looked up from reference TRBV18 and TRBJ1-1, is NAGVMQNPRHLVRRRGQEARLRCSPMKGHSHVYWYRQLPEEGLKFMVYLQKENIIDESGMPKERFSAEFPKEGPSILRIQQVVRGDSAAYFCASSLGPSNTEAFFGQGTRLTVV.

The V gene is TRBV6-1, the J gene TRBJ2-5, with 7 bases fitting TRBD2. CDR1 and CDR2 from the germline V gene are MNHNS and SASEGT. CDR3 length equals 15 residues. V trimming: 2 bases; J trimming: 5 bases; junction bases outside the gene matches: 8. For the CDR3, the DNA is TGTGCCAGCAGTGAACCTGGGATGGGGGGGGAGACCCAGTACTTC. Amino acids: CASSEPGMGGETQYF.

The rearrangement links TRBV19 to TRBJ1-4; D is ambiguous. CDR3 length: 13 residues. The germline V and J ends were trimmed by 6 bases and 7 bases, with 12 bases remaining between them. CDR1 is LNHDA, CDR2 SQIVND, per germline (reference sequence). The CDR3 sequence: CASRTVPSEKLFF. CDR3 DNA: TGTGCCAGTAGGACCGTTCCCAGTGAAAAACTGTTTTTT.

The rearrangement joins TRBV12-3 or TRBV12-4 to TRBJ1-2, with TRBD1 as a possible D gene (6 bases). The CDR3 loop spans 13 amino acids. With 8 bases removed from V and 4 bases from J, the gap between germline ends came to 14 bases. The chain's CDR3 is CASSTGGLYGYTF. Written as DNA, the CDR3 is TGTGCCAGCTCAACTGGGGGCCTCTATGGCTACACCTTC.

This clone appeared a few times. V gene TRBV5-5 combines with J gene TRBJ1-2; D is unclear. V dropped 5 bases and J dropped 4 bases, with 9 bases sitting between them. Germline CDR1 reads SGHKS; CDR2 reads YYEKEE (reference sequence). The CDR3 extends over 12 amino acids. CDR3 in DNA: TGTGCCAGCAGGTGGGAATCCTATGGCTACACCTTC. The encoded protein is CASRWESYGYTF.

The chain is built from TRBV6-2 or TRBV6-3 and TRBJ2-3; 7 bases are shared with TRBD2. The CDR3 totals 15 residues. CDR1 and CDR2 (germline): MNHEY, SVGEGT. J was trimmed by 4 bases and V by 2 bases; bases with no gene match: 6. For the CDR3, the DNA is TGTGCCAGCAGTTACCGAGGACTAGTGGCAGATACGCAGTATTTT. Translating it yields CASSYRGLVADTQYF.

This rearrangement joins TRBV12-3 or TRBV12-4 to TRBJ2-2; a possible D gene is TRBD1 (6 bases). CDR3 length: 13 amino acids. V gave up 4 bases and J gave up 6 bases, with 9 bases separating them. In DNA, the CDR3 is TGTGCCAGCAGTTCATACAGGGCCGGGGAGCTGTTTTTT. It codes for CASSSYRAGELFF.

The V gene is TRBV19, the J gene TRBJ2-3; unclear D gene. CDR1 LNHDA and CDR2 SQIVND come from the germline V gene (reference sequence). CDR3 length: 13 amino acids. The V end was cut by 7 bases, the J end by 6 bases, with 14 bases between. The CDR3: CASKGPLADTQYF. CDR3 in DNA: TGTGCCAGTAAGGGCCCCCTCGCGGATACGCAGTATTTT.

CDR3 nucleotide sequence: TGTGCCAGCAGCCAAGTTCCCGGGGATGAGCAGTTCTTC. Translating gives CASSQVPGDEQFF. V gene TRBV3-1 (or the pseudogene TRBV3-2) combines with J gene TRBJ2-1, with D perhaps matching TRBD2 (5 bases). Germline assignment: CDR1 LGHDT and CDR2 YNNKEL (reference sequence). V dropped 1 base and J dropped 8 bases, with 9 bases sitting between them. This CDR3 contains 13 residues.

This rearrangement joins TRBV18 to TRBJ2-2, with no clear D. The V and J ends lost 0 bases and 6 bases respectively, with 5 bases between them. Per the germline V gene, CDR1 is KGHSH and CDR2 is LQKENI. This CDR3 is 13 amino acids long. CDR3 sequence (DNA): TGTGCCAGCTCACCACCTAACTCCGGGGAGCTGTTTTTT. Amino acids: CASSPPNSGELFF. The full variable domain, completed using reference TRBV18 and TRBJ2-2, is NAGVMQNPRHLVRRRGQEARLRCSPMKGHSHVYWYRQLPEEGLKFMVYLQKENIIDESGMPKERFSAEFPKEGPSILRIQQVVRGDSAAYFCASSPPNSGELFFGEGSRLTVL.

J is TRBJ2-7 and V is TRBV3-1 (or the pseudogene TRBV3-2); weak D call: TRBD1 (5 bases). Looked up from germline, CDR1 is LGHDT and CDR2 is YNNKEL (reference sequence). The CDR3 extends over 14 amino acids. V lost 5 bases and J 6 bases, leaving 17 bases between the germline ends. CDR3 sequence (DNA): TGTGCCAGCAGCTCTCACCAGGACAAGGTCGAGCAGTACTTC. Translation: CASSSHQDKVEQYF.

The CDR3 DNA reads TGCGCCAGCAGCCAAGACGGGGAGAGGGGGAAGGGGAACACCGGGGAGCTGTTTTTT. Its protein is CASSQDGERGKGNTGELFF. The chain is built from TRBV4-3 and TRBJ2-2, with D possibly TRBD1 on 6 matching bases. The CDR3 is 19 residues long. Germline V CDR1 and CDR2: LGHNA, YSLEER. V lost 0 bases to trimming and J lost 1 base, with 18 bases between them.

The V and J genes are TRBV15 and TRBJ2-5; the match to TRBD1 covers 7 bases. J was trimmed by 2 bases and V by 1 base; bases with no gene match: 1. CDR3 length equals 14 residues. The germline CDR1 and CDR2 sequences are LNHNV and YYDKDF (reference sequence). CDR3 bases: TGTGCCACCAGCAGAGGACAGGGTCAAGAGACCCAGTACTTC. It encodes CATSRGQGQETQYF. Together with reference TRBV15 and TRBJ2-5, the CDR3 gives the full variable domain: DAMVIQNPRYQVTQFGKPVTLSCSQTLNHNVMYWYQQKSSQAPKLLFHYYDKDFNNEADTPDNFQSRRPNTSFCFLDIRSPGLGDTAMYLCATSRGQGQETQYFGPGTRLLVL.

The CDR3 loop is CAISESSGISGYGYTF. In nucleotides, the CDR3 is TGTGCCATCAGTGAGTCGTCGGGGATCTCTGGCTATGGCTACACCTTC. The chain is built from TRBV10-3 and TRBJ1-2; D uncertain. The CDR3 is 16 amino acids. V lost 0 bases and J lost 4, with 15 bases in between. Germline lookup yields CDR1 ENHRY and CDR2 SYGVKD.

The CDR3 loop reads CASSDRLAKNIQYF. CDR3 nucleotide sequence: TGTGCCAGTAGTGACCGACTAGCCAAAAACATTCAGTACTTC. The chain has TRBV19 and TRBJ2-4; D gene uncertain. The CDR3 spans 14 residues. Germline assignment: CDR1 LNHDA and CDR2 SQIVND (reference sequence). V lost 5 bases to trimming and J lost 0 bases, with 8 bases between them.

The chain recombines TRBV12-3 or TRBV12-4 with TRBJ2-1; D not certain. The CDR3 length is 13 residues. The V end lost 4 bases, the J end lost 5 bases, and 9 bases lay between the germline ends. CDR3 loop: CASSYGSNNEQFF. The CDR3 bases are TGTGCCAGCAGTTATGGCAGCAACAATGAGCAGTTCTTC.

Concerning this clone itself: Sequence at one end of the junction differs from germline and may be a read error. The chain links TRBV4-1 to TRBJ1-6, with D unclear. This CDR3 is 15 amino acids long. Germline CDR1 is MGHRA and CDR2 is YSYEKL. CDR3 nucleotide sequence: TGCGCCAGCAGTCAAGAGTTGACGAGTAATTCACCCCTCCACTTT. This encodes CASSQELTSNSPLHF.

The chain couples TRBV15 to TRBJ1-1, with D unresolved. There are 17 residues in the CDR3. From germline, CDR1 is LNHNV and CDR2 YYDKDF (reference sequence). Trimming cost V 1 base and J 2 bases, with 17 bases left between them. In DNA, the CDR3 is TGTGCCACCAGCAGAGGGGAAAGGGTGAACTTTAACACTGAAGCTTTCTTT. Amino acid sequence: CATSRGERVNFNTEAFF.

The V gene is TRBV29-1, the J gene TRBJ1-2, with TRBD1 as a possible D gene (6 bases). V was clipped by 7 bases and J by 6 bases, with 18 bases between them. Per germline, CDR1 SQVTM and CDR2 ANQGSEA. This CDR3 comprises 13 residues. This CDR3 is CSDRGGDPNGYTF. The CDR3 nucleotides read TGCAGCGACCGAGGGGGGGACCCCAATGGCTACACCTTC.